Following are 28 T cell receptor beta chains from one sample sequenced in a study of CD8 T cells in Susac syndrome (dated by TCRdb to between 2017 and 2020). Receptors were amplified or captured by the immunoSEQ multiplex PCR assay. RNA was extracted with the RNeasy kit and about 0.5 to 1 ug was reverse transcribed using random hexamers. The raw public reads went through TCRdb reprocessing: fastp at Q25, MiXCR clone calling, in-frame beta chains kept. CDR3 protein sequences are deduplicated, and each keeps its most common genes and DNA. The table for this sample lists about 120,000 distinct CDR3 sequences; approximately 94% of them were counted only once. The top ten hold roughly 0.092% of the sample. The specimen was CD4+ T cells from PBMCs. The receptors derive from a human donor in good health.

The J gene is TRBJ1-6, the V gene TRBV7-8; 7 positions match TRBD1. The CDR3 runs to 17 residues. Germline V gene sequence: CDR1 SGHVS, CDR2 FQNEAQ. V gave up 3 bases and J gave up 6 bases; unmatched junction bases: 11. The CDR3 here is CASSFLAGGGSNSPLHF. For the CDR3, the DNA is TGTGCCAGCAGCTTCCTAGCAGGGGGTGGTAGTAATTCACCCCTCCACTTT.

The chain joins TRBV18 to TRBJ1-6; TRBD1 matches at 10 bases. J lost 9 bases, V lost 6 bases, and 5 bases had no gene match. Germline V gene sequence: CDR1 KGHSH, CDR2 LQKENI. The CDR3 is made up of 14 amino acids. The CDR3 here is CASSPGTGVSPLHF. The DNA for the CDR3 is TGTGCCAGCTCCCCCGGGACAGGGGTTTCACCCCTCCACTTT.

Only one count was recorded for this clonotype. The CDR3 reads CASSLAFGRGQGAQYF. CDR3 nucleotides: TGTGCCAGCAGCTTAGCGTTTGGTAGAGGACAGGGGGCGCAGTATTTT. The gene calls are TRBV7-9 and TRBJ2-3; TRBD1 matches at 10 bases. The germline V gene encodes CDR1 SEHNR and CDR2 FQNEAQ (reference sequence). There are 16 residues in the CDR3. Losses at the gene ends were 0 bases for V and 10 bases for J; bases not matched to a gene: 10. Full variable domain (outside the CDR3, taken from reference TRBV7-9 and TRBJ2-3): DTGVSQNPRHKITKRGQNVTFRCDPISEHNRLYWYRQTLGQGPEFLTYFQNEAQLEKSRLLSDRFSAERPKGSFSTLEIQRTEQGDSAMYLCASSLAFGRGQGAQYFGPGTRLTVL.

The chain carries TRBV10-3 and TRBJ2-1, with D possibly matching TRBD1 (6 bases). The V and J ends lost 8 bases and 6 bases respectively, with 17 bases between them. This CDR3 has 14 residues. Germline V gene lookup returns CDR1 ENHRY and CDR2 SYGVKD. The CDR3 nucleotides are TGTGCCATCGCCTCGGGACAAAGCCCCAATGAGCAGTTCTTC. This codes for CAIASGQSPNEQFF.

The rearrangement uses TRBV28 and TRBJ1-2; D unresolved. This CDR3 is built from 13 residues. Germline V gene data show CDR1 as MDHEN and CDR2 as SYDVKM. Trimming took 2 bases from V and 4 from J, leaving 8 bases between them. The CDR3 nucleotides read TGTGCCAGCAGTTTAGCAACGGCCTATGGCTACACCTTC. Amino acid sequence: CASSLATAYGYTF.

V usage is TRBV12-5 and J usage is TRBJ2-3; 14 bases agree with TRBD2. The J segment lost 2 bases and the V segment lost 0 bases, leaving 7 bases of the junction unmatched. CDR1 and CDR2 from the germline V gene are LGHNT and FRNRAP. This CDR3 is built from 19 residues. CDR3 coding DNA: TGTGCTAGTGGTTTGGTACTCGGGACTAGCGGGAGATCCACAGATACGCAGTATTTT. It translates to CASGLVLGTSGRSTDTQYF.

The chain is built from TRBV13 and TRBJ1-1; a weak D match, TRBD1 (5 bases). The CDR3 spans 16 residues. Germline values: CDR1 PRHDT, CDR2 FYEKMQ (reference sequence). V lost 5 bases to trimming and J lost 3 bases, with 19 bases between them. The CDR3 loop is CASSPKLGLGDTEAFF. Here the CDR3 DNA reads TGTGCCAGCAGCCCAAAGTTGGGGCTCGGGGACACTGAAGCTTTCTTT.

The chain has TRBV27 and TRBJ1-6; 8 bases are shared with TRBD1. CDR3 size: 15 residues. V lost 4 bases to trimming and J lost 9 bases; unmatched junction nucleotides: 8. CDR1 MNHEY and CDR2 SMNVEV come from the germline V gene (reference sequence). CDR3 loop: CASSYQTGAISPLHF. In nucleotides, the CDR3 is TGTGCCAGCAGTTACCAGACAGGGGCCATTTCACCCCTCCACTTT.

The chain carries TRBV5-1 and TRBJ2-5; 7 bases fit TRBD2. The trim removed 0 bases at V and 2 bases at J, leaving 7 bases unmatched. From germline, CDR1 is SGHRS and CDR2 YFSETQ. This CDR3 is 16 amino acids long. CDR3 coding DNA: TGCGCCAGCAGCTTGGCGGCTAGCGGAACACAAGAGACCCAGTACTTC. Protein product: CASSLAASGTQETQYF.

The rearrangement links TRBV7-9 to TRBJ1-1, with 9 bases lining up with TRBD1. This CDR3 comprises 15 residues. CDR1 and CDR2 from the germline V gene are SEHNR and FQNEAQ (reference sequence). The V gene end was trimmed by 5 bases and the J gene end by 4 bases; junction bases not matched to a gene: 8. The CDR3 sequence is CASSATGGRGTEAFF. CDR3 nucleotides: TGTGCCAGCAGCGCCACAGGGGGCCGGGGCACTGAAGCTTTCTTT.

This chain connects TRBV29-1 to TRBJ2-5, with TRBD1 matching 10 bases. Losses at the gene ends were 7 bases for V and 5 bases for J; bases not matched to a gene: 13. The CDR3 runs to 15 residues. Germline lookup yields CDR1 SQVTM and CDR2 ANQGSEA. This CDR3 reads CSAGAGQGLWETQYF. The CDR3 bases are TGCAGCGCTGGGGCGGGACAGGGGTTGTGGGAGACCCAGTACTTC.

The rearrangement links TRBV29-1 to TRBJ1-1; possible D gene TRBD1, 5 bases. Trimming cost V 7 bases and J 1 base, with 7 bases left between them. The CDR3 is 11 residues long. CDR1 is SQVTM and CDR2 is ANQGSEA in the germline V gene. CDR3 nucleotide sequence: TGCAGCGGGCAGGGGAACACTGAAGCTTTCTTT. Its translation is CSGQGNTEAFF.

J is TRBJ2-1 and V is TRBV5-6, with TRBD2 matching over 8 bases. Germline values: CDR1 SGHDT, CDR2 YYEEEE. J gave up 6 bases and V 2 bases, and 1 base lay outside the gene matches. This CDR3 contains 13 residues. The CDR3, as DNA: TGTGCCAGCAGCTTCGCGGGAGGCAATGAGCAGTTCTTC. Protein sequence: CASSFAGGNEQFF. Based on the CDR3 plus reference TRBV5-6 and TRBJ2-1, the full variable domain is DAGVTQSPTHLIKTRGQQVTLRCSPKSGHDTVSWYQQALGQGPQFIFQYYEEEERQRGNFPDRFSGHQFPNYSSELNVNALLLGDSALYLCASSFAGGNEQFFGPGTRLTVL.

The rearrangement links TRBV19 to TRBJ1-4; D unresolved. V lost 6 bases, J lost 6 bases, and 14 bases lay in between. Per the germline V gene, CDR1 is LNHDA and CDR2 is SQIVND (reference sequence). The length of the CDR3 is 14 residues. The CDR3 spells CASSGGRQHEKLFF. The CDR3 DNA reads TGTGCCAGTAGCGGTGGGAGGCAGCATGAAAAACTGTTTTTT.

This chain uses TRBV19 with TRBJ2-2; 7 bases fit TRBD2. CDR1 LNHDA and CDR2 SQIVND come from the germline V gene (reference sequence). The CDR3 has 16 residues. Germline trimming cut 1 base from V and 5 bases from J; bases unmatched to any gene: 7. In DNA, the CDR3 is TGTGCCAGTAGTATAGCAGGCGGGAGTAAAACCGGGGAGCTGTTTTTT. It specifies CASSIAGGSKTGELFF.

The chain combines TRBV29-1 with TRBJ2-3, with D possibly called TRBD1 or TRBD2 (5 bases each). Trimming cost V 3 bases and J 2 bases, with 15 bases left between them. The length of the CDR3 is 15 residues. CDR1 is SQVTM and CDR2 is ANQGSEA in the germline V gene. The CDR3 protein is CSVDAERGATDTQYF. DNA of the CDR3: TGCAGCGTTGATGCAGAGAGAGGGGCCACAGATACGCAGTATTTT.

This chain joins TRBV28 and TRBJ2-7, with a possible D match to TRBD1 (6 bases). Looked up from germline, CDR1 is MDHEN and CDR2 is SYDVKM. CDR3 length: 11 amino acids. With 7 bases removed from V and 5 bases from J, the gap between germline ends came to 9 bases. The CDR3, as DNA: TGTGCCAGCACAACAGGGAACGAGCAGTACTTC. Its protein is CASTTGNEQYF.

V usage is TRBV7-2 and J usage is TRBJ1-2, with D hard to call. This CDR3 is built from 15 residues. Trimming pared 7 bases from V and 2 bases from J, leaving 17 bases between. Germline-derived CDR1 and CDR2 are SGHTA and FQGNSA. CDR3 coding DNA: TGTGCCAGCACCCCTGGCGCGGGTGACAACTATGGCTACACCTTC. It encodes CASTPGAGDNYGYTF.

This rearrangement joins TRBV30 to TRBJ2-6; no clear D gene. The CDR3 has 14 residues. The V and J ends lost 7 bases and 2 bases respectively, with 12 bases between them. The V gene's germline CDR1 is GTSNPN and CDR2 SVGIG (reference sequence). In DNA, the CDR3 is TGTGCCTTTGACCCGACCGCTGGGGCCAACGTCCTGACTTTC. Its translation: CAFDPTAGANVLTF. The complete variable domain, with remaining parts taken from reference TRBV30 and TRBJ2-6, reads SQTIHQWPATLVQPVGSPLSLECTVEGTSNPNLYWYRQAAGRGLQLLFYSVGIGQISSEVPQNLSASRPQDRQFILSSKKLLLSDSGFYLCAFDPTAGANVLTFGAGSRLTVL.

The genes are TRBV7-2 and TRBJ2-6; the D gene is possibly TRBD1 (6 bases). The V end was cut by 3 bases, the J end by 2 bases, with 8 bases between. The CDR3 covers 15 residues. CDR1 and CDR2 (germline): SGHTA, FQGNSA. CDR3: CASSFTGTGANVLTF. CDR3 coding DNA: TGTGCCAGCAGCTTCACAGGGACTGGGGCCAACGTCCTGACTTTC.

CDR3 amino acids: CASTIAAGTSEKLFF. In nucleotides, the CDR3 is TGTGCCAGCACCATAGCGGCAGGGACGAGTGAAAAACTGTTTTTT. The J gene is TRBJ1-4, the V gene TRBV2, with a weak D call TRBD1 (5 bases). The CDR3 consists of 15 residues. Trimming removed 7 bases from V and 7 bases from J, with 19 bases in between. Germline CDR1 is SNHLY and CDR2 is FYNNEI.

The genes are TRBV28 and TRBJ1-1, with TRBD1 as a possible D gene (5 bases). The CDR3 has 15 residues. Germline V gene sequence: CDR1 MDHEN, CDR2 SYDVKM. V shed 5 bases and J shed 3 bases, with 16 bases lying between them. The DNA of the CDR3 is TGTGCCAGCAGTCCTCCCGGGGGACCGGACACTGAAGCTTTCTTT. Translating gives CASSPPGGPDTEAFF.

The CDR3 sequence: CAWSPSSRKRYGYTF. As DNA, the CDR3 is TGTGCCTGGAGTCCCTCATCGAGGAAACGGTATGGCTACACCTTC. The rearrangement links TRBV30 to TRBJ1-2; no clear D. Germline V CDR1 and CDR2: GTSNPN, SVGIG (reference sequence). The CDR3 consists of 15 residues. Trimming removed 2 bases at V and 5 bases at J, with 18 bases between.

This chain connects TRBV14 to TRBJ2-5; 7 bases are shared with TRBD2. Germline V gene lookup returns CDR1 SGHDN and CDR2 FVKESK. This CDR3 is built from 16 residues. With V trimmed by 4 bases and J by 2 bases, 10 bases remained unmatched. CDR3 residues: CASSPGSGIEQETQYF. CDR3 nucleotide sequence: TGTGCCAGCAGCCCCGGAAGCGGGATAGAACAAGAGACCCAGTACTTC.

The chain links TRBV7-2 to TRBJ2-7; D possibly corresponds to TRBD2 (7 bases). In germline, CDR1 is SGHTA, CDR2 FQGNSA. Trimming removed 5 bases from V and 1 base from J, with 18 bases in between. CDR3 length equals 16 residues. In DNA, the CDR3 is TGTGCCAGCAGCCCGAGGGGGGGTAGAACTTCCTACGAGCAGTACTTC. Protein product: CASSPRGGRTSYEQYF.

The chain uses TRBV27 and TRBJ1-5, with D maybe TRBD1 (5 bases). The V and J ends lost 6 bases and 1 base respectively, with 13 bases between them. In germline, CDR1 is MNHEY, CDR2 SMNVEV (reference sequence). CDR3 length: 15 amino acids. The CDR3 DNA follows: TGTGCCAGCAGAGCCGGGACGGAGAGCAATCAGCCCCAGCATTTT. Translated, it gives CASRAGTESNQPQHF.

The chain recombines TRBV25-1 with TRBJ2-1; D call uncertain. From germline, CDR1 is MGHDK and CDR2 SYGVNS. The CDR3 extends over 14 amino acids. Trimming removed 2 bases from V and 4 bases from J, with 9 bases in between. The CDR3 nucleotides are TGTGCCAGCAGTGAACCCGAGAGTTACAATGAGCAGTTCTTC. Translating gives CASSEPESYNEQFF.

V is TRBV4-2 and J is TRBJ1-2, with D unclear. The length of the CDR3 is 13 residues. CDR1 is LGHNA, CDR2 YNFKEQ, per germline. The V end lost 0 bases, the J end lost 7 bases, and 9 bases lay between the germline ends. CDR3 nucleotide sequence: TGTGCCAGCAGCCAAGAGGAGGCTGGTGGCTACACCTTC. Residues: CASSQEEAGGYTF.